This TCR beta chain was sequenced during a study of blood T cell repertoires in COVID-19. Study details: The study drew acute and convalescent COVID-19 samples from the United States, Italy and Spain.

Original data processing: Cell counts per sample came from amplifying reference gene primers. Profiling relied on immunoSEQ multiplex PCR, and the TCRdb table lists in-frame clones only, not all of them. V and J calls and clone size are those listed in that table; D and trimming were worked out from the DNA. The data show approximately 160,000 clones, with 70% to 90% seen just once and approximately 10% held by the top ten. CDR1 is MGHDK, CDR2 SYGVNS, per germline. The ends were cut back, 8 bases at V and 1 base at J, with 11 bases in the middle. The CDR3 contains 13 residues. The receptor comes from a human donor in a cohort sampled during active COVID-19. V gene TRBV25-1 combines with J gene TRBJ1-1, with a possible D match to TRBD1 (5 bases). What was sequenced was peripheral blood. The CDR3, as DNA: TGTGCCAGCGGCTTGGGGGGGAACACTGAAGCTTTCTTT. Amino acids: CASGLGGNTEAFF.